The entry that follows covers one TCR beta chain sequence. The antigen it recognizes is unknown. No quality values exist for individual bases; no much larger clone is one base distant. The sample comes from a study of CD8 T cells in ankylosing spondylitis (dated by TCRdb to between 2016 and 2019). General notes on the study: The study profiled T cell receptor beta repertoires in healthy donors and ankylosing spondylitis patients to find disease-linked TCR variants. In total, the full study cohort was made up of some 100 healthy donors and some 26 ankylosing spondylitis patients. Samples of peripheral blood were taken, and for ankylosing spondylitis patients, synovial fluid was collected as well.

Study-level results and caveats: The disease-linked clones were reported as significantly enriched in matched synovial fluid samples from ankylosing spondylitis patients. Some TCR beta motif variants had previously been reported in synovial fluid and blood of reactive arthritis patients, which suggested common disease-initiation mechanisms. In peripheral blood, the disease-linked clones were found at relatively low frequencies and had a CD8+ phenotype. A TCR beta motif made up of about eight highly homologous amino acid variants appeared to be characteristic of blood from ankylosing spondylitis patients.

The instrument was an Illumina HiSeq 2500. Quantitative 5'-RACE with molecular barcodes was used to prepare TCR beta libraries. From the authors' description of their analysis: A new computational method, built on a probabilistic model of VDJ rearrangement, was used to identify disease-linked TCR variants. TCRdb reanalyzed the raw reads on its own, using fastp at Q25 for trimming and MiXCR for clone calling, and kept in-frame beta chains. Rows with one shared CDR3 protein collapse into an entry with the most common genes and DNA. The V and J calls here are based on TCRdb, not the publication. Counted in this sample were roughly 190,000 distinct CDR3 sequences; around 13% of them appeared once. The ten largest clones represent 16% of the sample. Looking up the germline V gene yields CDR1 ENHRY and CDR2 SYGVKD. V is pared back by 3 bases and J by 2 bases, with 11 bases lying between the germline termini. Taken from cysteine to phenylalanine, the CDR3 has 15 residues. The only DNA kept is the CDR3, 45 bases in frame from the first base.

Sequencing input: blood, either unsorted or a sorted T cell fraction (not recorded which). The rearranged segments are TRBV10-3 and TRBJ1-5, and the D gene may be TRBD1, 6 bases matching. The sequence was obtained from a male donor with ankylosing spondylitis or in good health (not recorded which). CDR3 reads: CAISEGGGGNQPQHF. The nucleotide sequence reads TGTGCCATCAGTGAAGGAGGGGGAGGCAATCAGCCCCAGCATTTT.